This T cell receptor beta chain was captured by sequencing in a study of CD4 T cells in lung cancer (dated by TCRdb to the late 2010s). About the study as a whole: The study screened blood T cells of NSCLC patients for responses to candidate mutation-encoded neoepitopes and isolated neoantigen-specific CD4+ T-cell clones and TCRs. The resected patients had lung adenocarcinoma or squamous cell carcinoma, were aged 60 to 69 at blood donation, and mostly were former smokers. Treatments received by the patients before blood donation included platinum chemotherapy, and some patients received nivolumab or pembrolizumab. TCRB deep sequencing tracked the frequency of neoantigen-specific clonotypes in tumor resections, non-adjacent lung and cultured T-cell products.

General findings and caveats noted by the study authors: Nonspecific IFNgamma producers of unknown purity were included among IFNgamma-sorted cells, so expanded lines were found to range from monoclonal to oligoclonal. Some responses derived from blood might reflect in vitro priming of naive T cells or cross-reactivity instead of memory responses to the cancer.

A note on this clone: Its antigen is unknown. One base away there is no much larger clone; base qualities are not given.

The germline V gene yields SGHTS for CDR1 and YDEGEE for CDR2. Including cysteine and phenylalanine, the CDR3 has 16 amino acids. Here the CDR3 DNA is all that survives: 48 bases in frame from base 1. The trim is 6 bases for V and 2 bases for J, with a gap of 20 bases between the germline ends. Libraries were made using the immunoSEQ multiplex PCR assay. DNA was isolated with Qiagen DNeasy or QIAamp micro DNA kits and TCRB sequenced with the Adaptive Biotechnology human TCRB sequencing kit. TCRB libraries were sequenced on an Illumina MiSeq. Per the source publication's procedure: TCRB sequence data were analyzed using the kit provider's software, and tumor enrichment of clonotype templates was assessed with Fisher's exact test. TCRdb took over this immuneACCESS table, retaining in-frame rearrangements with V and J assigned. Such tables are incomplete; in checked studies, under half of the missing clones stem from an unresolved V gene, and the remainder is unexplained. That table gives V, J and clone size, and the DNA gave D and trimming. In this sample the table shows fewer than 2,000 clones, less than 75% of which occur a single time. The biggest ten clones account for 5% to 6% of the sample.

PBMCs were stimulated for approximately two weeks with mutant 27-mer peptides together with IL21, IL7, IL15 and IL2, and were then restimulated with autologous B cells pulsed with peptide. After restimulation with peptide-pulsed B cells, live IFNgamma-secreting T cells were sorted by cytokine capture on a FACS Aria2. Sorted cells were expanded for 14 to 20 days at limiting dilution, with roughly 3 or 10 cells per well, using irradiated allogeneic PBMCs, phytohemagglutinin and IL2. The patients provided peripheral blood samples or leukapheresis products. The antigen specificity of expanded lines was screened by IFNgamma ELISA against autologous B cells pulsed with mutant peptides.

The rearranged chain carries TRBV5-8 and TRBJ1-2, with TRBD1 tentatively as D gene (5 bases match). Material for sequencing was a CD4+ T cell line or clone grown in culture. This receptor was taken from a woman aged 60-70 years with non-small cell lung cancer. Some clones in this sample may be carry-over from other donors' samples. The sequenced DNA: TGTGCCAGCACCCCAACCTGGGACGGGTTCAACTATGGCTACACCTTC. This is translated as CASTPTWDGFNYGYTF.